Each of the 18 T cell receptor beta chains below was sequenced from the same sample in a study of blood T cell repertoires in COVID-19. Clones were sequenced by immunoSEQ multiplex PCR, and TCRdb holds only the in-frame ones, with some missing. The sample records some 260,000 clones, around 82% being singletons. Sequenced input: peripheral blood. The receptors come from a woman of 80 years or more with active or convalescent COVID-19.

The V call is TRBV7-6, the J call TRBJ2-2; the D gene is possibly TRBD2 (5 bases). V was clipped by 5 bases and J by 4 bases, with 14 bases between them. CDR1 SGHVS and CDR2 FNYEAQ come from the germline V gene. This CDR3 contains 15 residues. CDR3 nucleotides: TGTGCCAGCAGCCGTCGGGGTCGGGGCACCGGGGAGCTGTTTTTT. This translates into CASSRRGRGTGELFF.

In this sample, this clone turned up a few times. The V call is TRBV3-1 (or the pseudogene TRBV3-2), the J call TRBJ1-3; TRBD1 aligns across 7 bases. The CDR3 extends over 16 amino acids. Germline lookup yields CDR1 LGHDT and CDR2 YNNKEL (reference sequence). V shed 4 bases, J shed 0 bases, and the junction held 6 bases outside the gene matches. The CDR3 spells CASSRDSYPSGNTIYF. The CDR3 coding sequence is TGTGCCAGCAGCCGGGACAGCTATCCCTCTGGAAACACCATATATTTT.

The chain combines TRBV19 with TRBJ2-3, with D tentatively TRBD1 (6 bases). The CDR3 length is 19 residues. The V end lost 9 bases, the J end lost 2 bases, and 30 bases lay between the germline ends. CDR1 is LNHDA and CDR2 is SQIVND in the germline V gene (reference sequence). CDR3 bases: TGTGCCAGAAAGGGACAAAAGGACCAAACTGTATCTCCCACAGATACGCAGTATTTT. Protein sequence: CARKGQKDQTVSPTDTQYF.

V is TRBV9 and J is TRBJ1-6, with D perhaps matching TRBD1 (5 bases). The CDR3 totals 15 residues. V lost 3 bases to trimming and J lost 10 bases, with 17 bases between them. Germline values: CDR1 SGDLS, CDR2 YYNGEE. The CDR3 DNA sequence: TGTGCCAGCAGCGGAAGCGGGGCCTATGGGTCACCCCTCCACTTT. Its translation is CASSGSGAYGSPLHF.

J is TRBJ1-2 and V is TRBV19; 8 positions match TRBD1. The V gene end was trimmed by 5 bases and the J gene end by 6 bases; junction bases not matched to a gene: 14. Germline CDR1 LNHDA, CDR2 SQIVND (reference sequence). This CDR3 has 16 residues. CDR3 amino acids: CASSLRGGRGLNGYTF. The CDR3 DNA reads as TGTGCCAGTAGTCTGCGCGGGGGCAGGGGGCTAAATGGCTACACCTTC.

J is TRBJ2-2 and V is TRBV30, with 7 bases fitting TRBD2. CDR1 is GTSNPN, CDR2 SVGIG, per germline (reference sequence). The CDR3 contains 16 residues. J lost 3 bases, V lost 2 bases, and 9 bases had no gene match. CDR3 nucleotide sequence: TGTGCCTGGAGTAAGGCGCGGGAGCCAGACACCGGGGAGCTGTTTTTT. Its protein is CAWSKAREPDTGELFF.

J is TRBJ2-3 and V is TRBV3-1 (or the pseudogene TRBV3-2); D is unclear. Trimming took off 0 bases at V and 8 bases at J, with 18 bases between the two ends. The length of the CDR3 is 16 residues. Germline V gene data show CDR1 as LGHDT and CDR2 as YNNKEL (reference sequence). The CDR3 is CASSQDPTGTRSTQYF. The CDR3 nucleotides read TGTGCCAGCAGCCAAGACCCAACGGGTACCCGGAGTACGCAGTATTTT.

The CDR3 DNA follows: TGTGCCAGCAGCTCGAGTGGGACAGGGGGGAACACCATATATTTT. Translating gives CASSSSGTGGNTIYF. The chain employs TRBV11-2 and TRBJ1-3; 11 bases align to TRBD1. Looked up from germline, CDR1 is SGHAT and CDR2 is FQNNGV. J was trimmed by 7 bases and V by 4 bases; bases with no gene match: 6. The CDR3 is made up of 15 amino acids.

The chain combines TRBV5-1 with TRBJ1-1; 7 positions agree with TRBD1. The germline gives CDR1 SGHRS, CDR2 YFSETQ. The V segment lost 2 bases and the J segment 4 bases; nucleotides outside the gene matches: 5. CDR3 size: 14 residues. CDR3 in DNA: TGCGCCAGCAGCTTACAGGGGATGAGCACTGAAGCTTTCTTT. It encodes CASSLQGMSTEAFF.

The chain couples TRBV9 to TRBJ2-2; D is ambiguous. Trimming cost V 4 bases and J 7 bases, with 17 bases left between them. The germline V gene has CDR1 SGDLS and CDR2 YYNGEE. CDR3 size: 15 residues. CDR3 loop: CASSPETYSGGELFF. The DNA for the CDR3 is TGTGCCAGCAGCCCCGAAACTTATTCGGGCGGGGAGCTGTTTTTT.

In this sample, this clone turned up once. One end of the junction varies from germline; a read error may be responsible. The chain joins TRBV7-7 to TRBJ2-5; possibly TRBD1 for D (5 bases). The CDR3 contains 14 residues. In germline, CDR1 is SSHAT, CDR2 FNYEAQ (reference sequence). CDR3 amino acids: CASSLLQGQETQYF. The DNA for the CDR3 is TGTGCTAGCAGCTTATTGCAGGGTCAAGAGACCCAGTACTTC.

This chain connects TRBV11-2 to TRBJ2-3, with 7 positions matching TRBD2. Germline V lookup: CDR1 SGHAT, CDR2 FQNNGV. The CDR3 has 12 residues. J was trimmed by 14 bases and V by 1 base; bases with no gene match: 6. The CDR3 here is CASSLVGGPGYF. CDR3 bases: TGTGCCAGCAGCTTAGTGGGAGGGCCGGGGTATTTT.

V usage is TRBV3-1 (or the pseudogene TRBV3-2) and J usage is TRBJ1-2; 9 nucleotides align to TRBD1. V was pared by 0 bases and J by 8 bases, with 10 bases of the junction left unmatched. Germline CDR1 LGHDT, CDR2 YNNKEL (reference sequence). The CDR3 runs to 16 residues. The CDR3 protein is CASSQDLPGQGKGYTF. CDR3 nucleotide sequence: TGTGCCAGCAGCCAAGACCTCCCGGGACAGGGAAAAGGCTACACCTTC.

The rearrangement uses TRBV5-1 and TRBJ2-7, with TRBD1 matching 9 bases. Germline loops: CDR1 SGHRS, CDR2 YFSETQ. CDR3 length: 16 residues. V lost 2 bases, J lost 3 bases, and 9 bases stayed unmatched. CDR3 DNA: TGCGCCAGCAGCTTATCCCCCGGACAGGGGTTCTACGAGCAGTACTTC. Amino acids: CASSLSPGQGFYEQYF.

The rearrangement links TRBV5-1 to TRBJ2-7, with 12 bases aligning to TRBD1. The CDR3 consists of 16 residues. The V gene end was trimmed by 0 bases and the J gene end by 6 bases; junction bases not matched to a gene: 7. Germline CDR1 and CDR2: SGHRS and YFSETQ. In DNA, the CDR3 is TGCGCCAGCAGCTTGGGACCGGGACAGGGGGCTTCCGAGCAGTACTTC. Protein product: CASSLGPGQGASEQYF. The variable domain in full, completed from reference TRBV5-1 and TRBJ2-7, reads KAGVTQTPRYLIKTRGQQVTLSCSPISGHRSVSWYQQTPGQGLQFLFEYFSETQRNKGNFPGRFSGRQFSNSRSEMNVSTLELGDSALYLCASSLGPGQGASEQYFGPGTRLTVT.

This rearrangement joins TRBV5-1 to TRBJ2-7; 8 nucleotides align to TRBD1. With V trimmed by 4 bases and J by 4 bases, 4 bases remained unmatched. Germline loops: CDR1 SGHRS, CDR2 YFSETQ. The CDR3 is 13 residues long. CDR3 residues: CASSLRDRYEQYF. The CDR3, as DNA: TGCGCCAGCAGCCTCCGGGACAGGTACGAGCAGTACTTC. The whole variable domain, filled in from reference TRBV5-1 and TRBJ2-7, reads KAGVTQTPRYLIKTRGQQVTLSCSPISGHRSVSWYQQTPGQGLQFLFEYFSETQRNKGNFPGRFSGRQFSNSRSEMNVSTLELGDSALYLCASSLRDRYEQYFGPGTRLTVT.

This chain connects TRBV5-1 to TRBJ2-7, with no clear D. V lost 2 bases and J lost 3, with 9 bases in between. This CDR3 comprises 13 residues. Germline CDR1 SGHRS, CDR2 YFSETQ. The CDR3 sequence: CASSFSSGYEQYF. The CDR3 DNA is TGCGCCAGCAGCTTCTCGTCCGGCTACGAGCAGTACTTC.

The chain joins TRBV7-6 to TRBJ2-7, with TRBD2 matching over 11 bases. Germline CDR1 is SGHVS and CDR2 is FNYEAQ. The CDR3 runs to 15 residues. V trimming: 2 bases; J trimming: 4 bases; junction bases outside the gene matches: 4. CDR3 loop: CASSLSSGRVYEQYF. In DNA form, the CDR3 reads TGTGCCAGCAGCTTAAGTAGCGGGAGGGTTTACGAGCAGTACTTC.